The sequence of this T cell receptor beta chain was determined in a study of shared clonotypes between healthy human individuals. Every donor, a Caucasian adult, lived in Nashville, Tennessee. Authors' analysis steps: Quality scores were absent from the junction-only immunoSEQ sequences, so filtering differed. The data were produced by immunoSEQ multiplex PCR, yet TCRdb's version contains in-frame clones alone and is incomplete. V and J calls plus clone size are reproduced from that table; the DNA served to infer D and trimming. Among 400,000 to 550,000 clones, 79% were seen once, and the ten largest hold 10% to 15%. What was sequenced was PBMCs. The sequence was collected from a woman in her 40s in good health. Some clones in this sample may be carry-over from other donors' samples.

Here the CDR3 reads CASSRGAGELFF. CDR3 coding DNA: TGTGCCAGCAGCAGGGGCGCCGGGGAGCTGTTTTTT. The rearrangement uses TRBV6-5 and TRBJ2-2, with D perhaps TRBD1 (6 bases). Trimming shortened V by 6 bases and J by 6 bases, and 8 bases separated the two germline ends. The CDR3 is 12 residues long. Germline-derived CDR1 and CDR2 are MNHEY and SVGAGI.